The clone carrying this T cell receptor (beta chain) was seen only once. These data originate in a study of blood T cell repertoires in COVID-19. About the research overall: From the United States, Italy and Spain came samples of acute and convalescent COVID-19. In each case, the material was cDNA or gDNA derived from T cells, B-cell-depleted T cells, or PBMCs.

V shed 7 bases and J 9 bases; nucleotides not matched to a gene: 15. CDR3 length: 15 residues. The germline gives CDR1 LGHNA, CDR2 YSLEER. Per the original data handling: Estimated nucleated cell counts came from reference gene primer amplification. Here immunoSEQ multiplex PCR was the method, and the copy in TCRdb shows in-frame clones only, minus some. V, J and clone size are those of that table, while D and trimming were read from the DNA. The sample has about 62,000 clones; roughly 80% are singletons. The receptor was isolated from a man aged 55-75 years with acute or convalescent COVID-19. Sample: peripheral blood. The V call is TRBV4-3, the J call TRBJ2-1; 7 positions match TRBD1. Here the CDR3 reads CASKTGTAALGEQFF. As DNA, the CDR3 is TGCGCCAGCAAAACGGGGACAGCCGCCCTCGGTGAGCAGTTCTTC.